What follows are 30 T cell receptor beta chains derived from one specimen sequenced in a study of T cell repertoires in cytomegalovirus infection. In TCRdb, the reads were re-called with MiXCR into one record per CDR3 protein. The sample carries roughly 240,000 distinct CDR3 sequences, 5% to 8.5% recorded once. The sequenced sample consisted of PBMCs. The receptors were sampled from a human donor in good health (CMV status not recorded). Some clones in this sample may be carry-over from other donors' samples.

This clonotype was seen ten or more times. The chain uses TRBV7-2 and TRBJ1-2; 9 bases align to TRBD1. The J segment lost 9 bases and the V segment lost 5 bases, leaving 10 bases of the junction unmatched. Germline V CDR1 and CDR2: SGHTA, FQGNSA. The CDR3 totals 14 residues. This chain's CDR3 is CASSPGTGQGSYTF. CDR3 bases: TGTGCCAGCAGCCCGGGTACGGGACAGGGCAGCTACACCTTC.

This clonotype has a count of ten or more. The chain uses TRBV9 and TRBJ2-7; D gene uncertain. The CDR3 spans 13 residues. The V and J ends lost 3 bases and 0 bases respectively, with 7 bases between them. Germline-derived CDR1 and CDR2 are SGDLS and YYNGEE. Here the CDR3 reads CASSGSASYEQYF. The CDR3 DNA sequence: TGTGCCAGCAGCGGAAGCGCCTCCTACGAGCAGTACTTC.

This clonotype was recorded at least ten times. This chain joins TRBV28 and TRBJ2-7; either TRBD1 or TRBD2 may supply D (5 bases each). V lost 1 base to trimming and J lost 1 base, with 11 bases between them. Germline CDR1 is MDHEN and CDR2 is SYDVKM. This CDR3 is 15 amino acids long. The DNA for the CDR3 is TGTGCCAGCAGTTTATCGGGACCTCTTTCCTACGAGCAGTACTTC. Translation gives CASSLSGPLSYEQYF.

This clonotype occurred many times. The rearrangement links TRBV7-2 to TRBJ1-2; D not resolved. The CDR3 length is 12 residues. Germline CDR1 SGHTA, CDR2 FQGNSA. V was pared by 0 bases and J by 7 bases, with 6 bases between. The CDR3 protein is CASSLAGPGYTF. The DNA for the CDR3 is TGTGCCAGCAGCTTAGCAGGGCCTGGCTACACCTTC.

The chain uses TRBV19 and TRBJ1-4; D is unresolved. V was pared by 4 bases and J by 5 bases, with 14 bases between. The germline V gene has CDR1 LNHDA and CDR2 SQIVND (reference sequence). The CDR3 runs to 15 residues. CDR3 sequence (DNA): TGTGCCAGTAGTAGGGCAGCCCGGCGGAATGAAAAACTGTTTTTT. Amino acids: CASSRAARRNEKLFF.

This clonotype has ten or more counts. This chain uses TRBV20-1 with TRBJ2-7; D gene ambiguous. Germline V gene sequence: CDR1 DFQATT, CDR2 SNEGSKA (reference sequence). The CDR3 spans 13 residues. The germline V and J ends were trimmed by 0 bases and 4 bases, with 10 bases remaining between them. Written as DNA, the CDR3 is TGCAGTGCTAGAGATTTTTCGCCTTACGAGCAGTACTTC. Amino acids: CSARDFSPYEQYF.

This clonotype was seen a handful of times. J is TRBJ1-6 and V is TRBV5-6, with D hard to call. V dropped 1 base and J dropped 8 bases, with 7 bases sitting between them. Germline V gene sequence: CDR1 SGHDT, CDR2 YYEEEE. The CDR3 extends over 13 amino acids. In nucleotides, the CDR3 is TGTGCCAGCAGCTTGCTGGAGGATTCACCCCTCCACTTT. It encodes CASSLLEDSPLHF.

This clonotype was seen many times. The chain joins TRBV9 to TRBJ2-5; perhaps TRBD2 as D (5 bases). The germline V gene has CDR1 SGDLS and CDR2 YYNGEE. Trimming shortened V by 0 bases and J by 5 bases, and 17 bases separated the two germline ends. The CDR3 is made up of 16 amino acids. The CDR3 here is CASSVELRARGETQYF. CDR3 nucleotides: TGTGCCAGCAGCGTAGAACTTCGGGCGCGCGGGGAGACCCAGTACTTC.

This clonotype has only a few counts. V and J are TRBV20-1 and TRBJ1-2, with D uncertain. Per the germline V gene, CDR1 is DFQATT and CDR2 is SNEGSKA (reference sequence). The V end was cut by 0 bases, the J end by 3 bases, with 14 bases between. The CDR3 is made up of 15 amino acids. The CDR3 here is CSAREKTWADYGYTF. The CDR3 DNA sequence: TGCAGTGCTAGAGAAAAGACATGGGCGGACTATGGCTACACCTTC.

This clonotype was counted many times. The rearrangement uses TRBV6-2 or TRBV6-3 and TRBJ2-1, with D perhaps matching TRBD2 (7 bases). V lost 8 bases and J 6 bases, leaving 17 bases between the germline ends. From germline, CDR1 is MNHEY and CDR2 SVGEGT. The length of the CDR3 is 14 residues. The chain's CDR3 is CASRIGGGANEQFF. CDR3 nucleotide sequence: TGTGCCAGCCGGATAGGGGGGGGGGCCAATGAGCAGTTCTTC.

This clonotype has at least ten counts. The chain joins TRBV7-3 to TRBJ1-2; 10 nucleotides align to TRBD1. CDR1 SGHTA and CDR2 FQGTGA come from the germline V gene. The trim removed 2 bases at V and 0 bases at J, leaving 9 bases unmatched. This CDR3 region has 18 residues. CDR3 protein: CASSLGLGTGVANYGYTF. CDR3 nucleotides: TGTGCCAGCAGCTTAGGGTTGGGGACAGGGGTAGCTAACTATGGCTACACCTTC.

This chain connects TRBV23-1 to TRBJ2-2, with D unresolved. TRBV23-1 is an open reading frame, and its role is uncertain. The CDR3 is made up of 13 amino acids. Trimming cost V 8 bases and J 8 bases, with 15 bases left between them. The CDR3 is CASVQTSVGELFF. CDR3 nucleotide sequence: TGCGCCAGCGTACAGACCTCGGTGGGGGAGCTGTTTTTT.

This clonotype was picked up many times. CDR3: CASSLNRGTGELFF. In DNA form, the CDR3 reads TGTGCCAGCAGCTTAAACAGGGGAACCGGGGAGCTGTTTTTT. The V gene is TRBV7-3, the J gene TRBJ2-2; 7 bases align to TRBD1. CDR3 size: 14 residues. The germline CDR1 and CDR2 sequences are SGHTA and FQGTGA. The V segment lost 1 base and the J segment 5 bases; nucleotides outside the gene matches: 1. Variable domain in full (rest from reference TRBV7-3 and TRBJ2-2): GAGVSQTPSNKVTEKGKYVELRCDPISGHTALYWYRQSLGQGPEFLIYFQGTGAADDSGLPNDRFFAVRPEGSVSTLKIQRTERGDSAVYLCASSLNRGTGELFFGEGSRLTVL.

The chain is built from TRBV3-1 and TRBJ2-5, with 8 bases that match TRBD2. CDR3 length: 15 residues. J lost 4 bases, V lost 10 bases, and 14 bases had no gene match. Germline CDR1 and CDR2: LGHDT and YNNKEL (reference sequence). The CDR3 DNA reads TGTGCCACCCAGCGGGGGAAGATTGTTTTAGAGACCCAGTACTTC. Protein product: CATQRGKIVLETQYF.

This clonotype was seen at least ten times. The rearrangement links TRBV7-9 to TRBJ2-7; D tentatively fits TRBD1 or TRBD2 (5 bases each). Germline assignment: CDR1 SEHNR and CDR2 FQNEAQ (reference sequence). V lost 5 bases to trimming and J lost 2 bases, with 22 bases between them. The CDR3 loop spans 17 amino acids. The DNA for the CDR3 is TGTGCCAGCAGCAACCGTCAAGGGACCGGGCGGACCTACGAGCAGTACTTC. As protein: CASSNRQGTGRTYEQYF.

This clonotype appeared many times. The chain joins TRBV6-2 or TRBV6-3 to TRBJ2-1, with 9 bases fitting TRBD2. The length of the CDR3 is 16 residues. Germline values: CDR1 MNHEY, CDR2 SVGEGT. After removal of 6 bases from V and 9 bases from J, the junction contained 15 bases not matched to a gene. As DNA, the CDR3 is TGTGCCAGCAGCCGAACAGGACTAGCGAACGGTTGTGAGCAGTTCTTC. Amino acid sequence: CASSRTGLANGCEQFF.

This clonotype turned up a few times. This sequence joins TRBV9 and TRBJ2-7; 9 positions agree with TRBD1. Per germline, CDR1 SGDLS and CDR2 YYNGEE. CDR3 size: 14 residues. V was clipped by 3 bases and J by 7 bases; unmatched bases: 8. Written as DNA, the CDR3 is TGTGCCAGCAGCGGGGTGGGACAGGGAAGAGAGCAGTACTTC. It yields the protein CASSGVGQGREQYF.

This clonotype was found many times. The gene calls are TRBV9 and TRBJ2-2; D ambiguous. V lost 0 bases to trimming and J lost 0 bases, with 6 bases between them. This CDR3 is 15 amino acids long. Looked up from germline, CDR1 is SGDLS and CDR2 is YYNGEE. In DNA form, the CDR3 reads TGTGCCAGCAGCGTAGCACTTGCGAACACCGGGGAGCTGTTTTTT. Amino acids: CASSVALANTGELFF. Together with reference TRBV9 and TRBJ2-2, the CDR3 gives the full variable domain: DSGVTQTPKHLITATGQRVTLRCSPRSGDLSVYWYQQSLDQGLQFLIQYYNGEERAKGNILERFSAQQFPDLHSELNLSSLELGDSALYFCASSVALANTGELFFGEGSRLTVL.

This clonotype was picked up many times. This chain uses TRBV19 with TRBJ2-1; 8 bases map to TRBD2. The CDR3 runs 15 residues. Trimming took 1 base from V and 5 from J; bases not matched to a gene: 4. Germline V gene lookup returns CDR1 LNHDA and CDR2 SQIVND (reference sequence). In nucleotides, the CDR3 is TGTGCCAGTAGTATAGCGGGGCGGGGGGACAATGAGCAGTTCTTC. It is translated as CASSIAGRGDNEQFF.

The CDR3 bases are TGTGCCAGCAGCTTGTCTTACAGGGAGTACACCGGGGAGCTGTTTTTT. This translates into CASSLSYREYTGELFF. The V call is TRBV5-5, the J call TRBJ2-2; maybe TRBD1 (6 bases). Germline lookup yields CDR1 SGHKS and CDR2 YYEKEE (reference sequence). Trimming stripped 1 base from V and 3 bases from J, with 13 bases between. The CDR3 spans 16 residues.

This sequence joins TRBV5-6 and TRBJ2-7; 8 bases are a match to TRBD2. Unmatched junction bases numbered 18, after V lost 1 base and J lost 12 bases. The CDR3 runs to 16 residues. Germline V CDR1 and CDR2: SGHDT, YYEEEE. CDR3 coding DNA: TGTGCCAGCAGCTTGCCAAGTCTAGGGACTAGTTATCCGGCGTACTTC. It codes for CASSLPSLGTSYPAYF.

This clonotype was counted at least ten times. The DNA of the CDR3 is TGCGCCAGCAGCCAAGGGGCGGGAGACTATGGCTACACCTTC. Protein product: CASSQGAGDYGYTF. The chain employs TRBV4-3 and TRBJ1-2, with D hard to call. V lost 1 base and J lost 3, with 9 bases in between. The CDR3 has 14 amino acids. Per the germline V gene, CDR1 is LGHNA and CDR2 is YSLEER.

This clonotype was counted at least ten times. The genes are TRBV7-9 and TRBJ1-1, with a weak D call TRBD1 (6 bases). This CDR3 region has 16 residues. Germline V CDR1 and CDR2: SEHNR, FQNEAQ (reference sequence). Deletions cut 3 bases from V and 3 bases from J, with 17 bases between. CDR3 sequence reads: CASSFARSGADTEAFF. In nucleotides, the CDR3 is TGTGCCAGCAGCTTCGCGCGTTCAGGGGCAGACACTGAAGCTTTCTTT.

This clonotype was found many times. The chain has TRBV4-1 and TRBJ1-5; D unresolved. The germline V and J ends were trimmed by 0 bases and 8 bases, with 14 bases remaining between them. Germline V CDR1 and CDR2: MGHRA, YSYEKL. The CDR3 is made up of 15 amino acids. The CDR3 bases are TGCGCCAGCAGCCAAGAACTGGCCCCAGTAAAGCCCCAGCATTTT. Amino acid sequence: CASSQELAPVKPQHF.

This clonotype was seen many times. V and J are TRBV12-3 or TRBV12-4 and TRBJ2-1; 7 bases map to TRBD1. J was trimmed by 7 bases and V by 5 bases; bases with no gene match: 11. The CDR3 has 15 residues. As DNA, the CDR3 is TGTGCCAGCAGTCAACTCTCGACAGGGCGGAATGAGCAGTTCTTC. Amino acid sequence: CASSQLSTGRNEQFF.

Only a few counts were recorded for this clonotype. The rearrangement joins TRBV6-2 or TRBV6-3 to TRBJ1-4; 7 bases are a match to TRBD1. The CDR3 consists of 14 residues. Germline trimming cut 5 bases from V and 3 bases from J; bases unmatched to any gene: 3. Germline V gene data show CDR1 as MNHEY and CDR2 as SVGEGT. The CDR3 loop reads CASSAGTANEKLFF. The CDR3 coding sequence is TGTGCCAGCAGTGCGGGGACAGCTAATGAAAAACTGTTTTTT.

This clonotype has at least ten counts. The genes are TRBV20-1 and TRBJ1-5; 9 bases are a match to TRBD1. The CDR3 runs to 16 residues. The V and J ends lost 5 bases and 5 bases, in that order; junction bases with no gene match: 13. Per the germline V gene, CDR1 is DFQATT and CDR2 is SNEGSKA (reference sequence). In DNA, the CDR3 is TGCAGTGCTGTCAACCGGGACAGGGATCTGGATCAGCCCCAGCATTTT. It yields the protein CSAVNRDRDLDQPQHF.

Ten or more counts support this clonotype. This sequence joins TRBV20-1 and TRBJ1-4; D gene unclear. Germline CDR1 reads DFQATT; CDR2 reads SNEGSKA (reference sequence). The CDR3 totals 14 residues. The ends were cut back, 0 bases at V and 7 bases at J, with 12 bases in the middle. This chain's CDR3 is CSARDHSGVEKLFF. CDR3 coding DNA: TGCAGTGCTAGAGATCATTCCGGGGTTGAAAAACTGTTTTTT.

Many counts were recorded for this clonotype. The chain joins TRBV12-3 or TRBV12-4 to TRBJ2-7; TRBD1 matches 12 bases. The junction had 6 bases not matched to a gene; V was cut back by 5 bases and J by 4 bases. This CDR3 has 15 amino acids. For the CDR3, the DNA is TGTGCCAGCAGTCCCCCGGGACAGGGGGCTTACGAGCAGTACTTC. This encodes CASSPPGQGAYEQYF.

This clonotype showed up many times. This chain links TRBV7-8 with TRBJ1-5; TRBD1 matches 7 bases. The CDR3 spans 18 residues. Germline-derived CDR1 and CDR2 are SGHVS and FQNEAQ. The V and J ends lost 5 bases and 5 bases, in that order; junction bases with no gene match: 18. CDR3 sequence: CASSLEGAGGLGDQPQHF. In DNA, the CDR3 is TGTGCCAGCAGCCTGGAGGGGGCCGGTGGGCTTGGAGATCAGCCCCAGCATTTT.